A single T cell receptor (beta chain) is shown here with its context. The antigen is unknown. TCRdb processed the 5' RACE reads anew with MiXCR; each CDR3 protein has one entry. Here the sample spans roughly 370,000 distinct CDR3 sequences, about 16% being singletons. The entry originates in a study of T-cell memory formation after mild COVID-19. Whole-study findings and limits: Mainly CM and EM harbored the contracting CD4+ clones; mainly EMRA harbored the CD8+ ones.

Germline lookup yields CDR1 SGDLS and CDR2 YYNGEE. The CDR3 is 17 residues long. Trimming cost V 3 bases and J 4 bases, with 20 bases left between them. The sequenced sample was PBMCs or a T cell subset sorted from them (not recorded which). This clonotype was obtained from a man aged 18 to 30 who had mild COVID-19 (a few samples of this study predate the infection). Cell type and time point are not known. The chain links TRBV9 to TRBJ1-3; D perhaps matches TRBD1 (5 bases). The CDR3 loop reads CASSDSSGTAFGNTIYF. CDR3 in DNA: TGTGCCAGCAGCGATTCGTCCGGGACCGCTTTCGGAAACACCATATATTTT.